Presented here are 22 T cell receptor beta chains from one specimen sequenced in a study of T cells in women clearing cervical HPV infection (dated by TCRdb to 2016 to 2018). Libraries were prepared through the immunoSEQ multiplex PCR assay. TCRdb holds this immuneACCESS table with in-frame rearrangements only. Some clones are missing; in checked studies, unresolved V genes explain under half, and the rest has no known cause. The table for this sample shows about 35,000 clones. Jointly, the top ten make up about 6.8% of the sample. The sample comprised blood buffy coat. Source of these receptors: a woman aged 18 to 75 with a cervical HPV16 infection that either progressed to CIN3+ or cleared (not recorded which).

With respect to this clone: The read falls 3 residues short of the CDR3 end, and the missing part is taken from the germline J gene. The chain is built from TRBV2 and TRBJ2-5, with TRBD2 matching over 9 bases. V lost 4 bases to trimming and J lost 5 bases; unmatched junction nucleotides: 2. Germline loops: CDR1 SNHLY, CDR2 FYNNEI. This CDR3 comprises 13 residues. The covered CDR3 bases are TGTGCCAGCAGTGCTGGACTAGCGGAGACC. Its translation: CASSAGLAET. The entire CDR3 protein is CASSAGLAETQYF.

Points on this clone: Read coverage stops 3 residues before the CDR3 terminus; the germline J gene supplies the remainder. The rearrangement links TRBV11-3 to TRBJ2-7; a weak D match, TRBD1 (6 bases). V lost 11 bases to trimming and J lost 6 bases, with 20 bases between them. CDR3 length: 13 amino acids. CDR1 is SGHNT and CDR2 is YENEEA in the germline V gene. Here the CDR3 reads CASSIMGAGEQYF. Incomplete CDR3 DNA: TGTGCCTCATCCATAATGGGGGCGGGCGAG.

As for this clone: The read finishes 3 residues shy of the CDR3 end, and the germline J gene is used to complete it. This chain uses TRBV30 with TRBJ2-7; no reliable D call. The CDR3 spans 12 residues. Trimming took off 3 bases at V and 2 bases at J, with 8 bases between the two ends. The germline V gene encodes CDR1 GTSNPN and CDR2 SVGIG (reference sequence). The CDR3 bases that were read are TGTGCCTGGAGGACGACAACCTACGAG. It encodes CAWRTTTYE. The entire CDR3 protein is CAWRTTTYEQYF.

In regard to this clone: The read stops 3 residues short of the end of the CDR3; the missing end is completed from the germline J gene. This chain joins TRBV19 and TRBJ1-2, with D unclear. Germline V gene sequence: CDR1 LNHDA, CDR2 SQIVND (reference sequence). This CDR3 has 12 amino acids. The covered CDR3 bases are TGTGCCAGTAGTATATCCCACAATGAC. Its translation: CASSISHND. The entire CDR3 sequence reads CASSISHNDYTF.

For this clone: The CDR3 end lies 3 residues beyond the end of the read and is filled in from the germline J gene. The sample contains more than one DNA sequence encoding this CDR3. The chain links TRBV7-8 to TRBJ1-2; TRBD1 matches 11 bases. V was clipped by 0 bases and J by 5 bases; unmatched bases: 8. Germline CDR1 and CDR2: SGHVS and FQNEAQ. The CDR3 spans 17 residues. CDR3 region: CASSLAGQGAVWYGYTF. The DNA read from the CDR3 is TGTGCCAGCAGCTTAGCCGGACAGGGGGCGGTATGGTATGGC.

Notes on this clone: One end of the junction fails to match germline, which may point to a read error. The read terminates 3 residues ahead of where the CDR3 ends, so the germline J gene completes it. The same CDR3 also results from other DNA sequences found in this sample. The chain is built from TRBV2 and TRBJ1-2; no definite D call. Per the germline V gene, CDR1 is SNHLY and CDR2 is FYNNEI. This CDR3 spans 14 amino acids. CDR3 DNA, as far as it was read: TGTGCCAGCAGTGATCTTTCGGCTAACTATGGT. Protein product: CASSDLSANYG. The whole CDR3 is CASSDLSANYGYTF.

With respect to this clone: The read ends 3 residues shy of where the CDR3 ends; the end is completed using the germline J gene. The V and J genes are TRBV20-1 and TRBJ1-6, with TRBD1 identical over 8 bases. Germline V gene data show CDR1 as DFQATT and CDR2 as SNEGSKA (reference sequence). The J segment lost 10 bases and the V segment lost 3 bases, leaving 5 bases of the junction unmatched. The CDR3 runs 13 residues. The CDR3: CSARGTGGSPLHF. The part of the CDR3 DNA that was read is TGCAGTGCTAGGGGGACAGGTGGATCACCC.

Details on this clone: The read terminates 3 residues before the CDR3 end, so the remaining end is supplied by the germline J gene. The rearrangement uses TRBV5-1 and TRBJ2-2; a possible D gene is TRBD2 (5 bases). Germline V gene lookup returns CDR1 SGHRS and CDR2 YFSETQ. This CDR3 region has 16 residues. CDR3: CASRMDSSLYNSPLFF. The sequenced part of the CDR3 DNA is TGCGCCAGCAGAATGGACTCATCTCTTTATAATTCACCG.

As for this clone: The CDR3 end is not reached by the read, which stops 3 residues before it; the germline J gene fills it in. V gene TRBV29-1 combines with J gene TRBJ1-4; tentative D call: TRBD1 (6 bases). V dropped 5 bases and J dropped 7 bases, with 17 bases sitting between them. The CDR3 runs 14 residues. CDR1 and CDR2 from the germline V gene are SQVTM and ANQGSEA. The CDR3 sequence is CSVKQGGSIEKLFF. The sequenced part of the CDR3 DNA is TGCAGCGTTAAACAGGGAGGTAGTATTGAAAAA.

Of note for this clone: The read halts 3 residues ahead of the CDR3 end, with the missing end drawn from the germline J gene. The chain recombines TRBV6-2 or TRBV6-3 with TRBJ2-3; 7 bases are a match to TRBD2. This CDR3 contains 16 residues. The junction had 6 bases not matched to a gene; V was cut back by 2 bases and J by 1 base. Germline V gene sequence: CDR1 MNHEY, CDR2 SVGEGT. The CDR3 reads CASSYPQRGRTDTQYF. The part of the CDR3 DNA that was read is TGTGCCAGCAGTTACCCCCAGCGGGGCCGCACAGATACG.

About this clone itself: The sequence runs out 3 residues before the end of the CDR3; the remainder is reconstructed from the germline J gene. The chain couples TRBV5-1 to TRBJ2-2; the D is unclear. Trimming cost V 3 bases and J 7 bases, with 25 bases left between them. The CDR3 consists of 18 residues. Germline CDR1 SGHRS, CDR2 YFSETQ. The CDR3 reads CASSSDLNLLGPLGELFF. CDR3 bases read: TGCGCCAGCAGCTCCGACCTTAACCTCCTGGGCCCCCTCGGGGAG.

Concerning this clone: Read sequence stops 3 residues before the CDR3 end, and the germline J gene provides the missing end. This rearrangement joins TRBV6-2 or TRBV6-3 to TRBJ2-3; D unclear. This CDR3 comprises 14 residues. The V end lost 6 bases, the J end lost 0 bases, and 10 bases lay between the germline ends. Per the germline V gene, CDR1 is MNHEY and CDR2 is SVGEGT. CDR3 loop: CASRNYPSTDTQYF. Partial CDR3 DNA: TGTGCCAGCAGGAACTACCCTAGCACAGATACG.

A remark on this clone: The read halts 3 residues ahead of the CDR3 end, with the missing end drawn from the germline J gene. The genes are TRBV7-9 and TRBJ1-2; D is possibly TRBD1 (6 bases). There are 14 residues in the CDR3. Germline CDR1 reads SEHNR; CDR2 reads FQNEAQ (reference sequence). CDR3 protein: CASSLSRGPYDYTF. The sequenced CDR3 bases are TGTGCCAGCAGCTTATCGCGGGGGCCCTACGAC.

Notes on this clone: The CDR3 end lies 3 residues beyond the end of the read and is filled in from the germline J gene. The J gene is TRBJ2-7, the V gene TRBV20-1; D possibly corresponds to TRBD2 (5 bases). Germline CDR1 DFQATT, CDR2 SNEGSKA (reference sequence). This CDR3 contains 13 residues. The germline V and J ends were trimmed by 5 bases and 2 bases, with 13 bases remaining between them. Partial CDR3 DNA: TGCAGTGCTGTAGATCTCGGGGCCTACGAG. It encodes CSAVDLGAYE. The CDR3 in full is CSAVDLGAYEQYF.

The CDR3 region is CASSIDRRGLIGGYTF. Incomplete CDR3 DNA: TGTGCCAGTAGTATAGATCGGAGAGGGCTGATTGGTGGC. This rearrangement joins TRBV19 to TRBJ1-2; D is undetermined. The observed sequence ends 3 residues before the CDR3 terminus, with the missing tail filled in from the germline J gene. Deletions cut 0 bases from V and 7 bases from J, with 18 bases between. Germline V gene data show CDR1 as LNHDA and CDR2 as SQIVND (reference sequence). This CDR3 has 16 residues.

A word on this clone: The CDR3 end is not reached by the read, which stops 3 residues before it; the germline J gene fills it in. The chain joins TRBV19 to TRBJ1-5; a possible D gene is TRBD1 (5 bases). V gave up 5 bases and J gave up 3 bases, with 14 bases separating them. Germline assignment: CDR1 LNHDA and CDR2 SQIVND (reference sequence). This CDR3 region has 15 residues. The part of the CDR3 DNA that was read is TGTGCCAGTAGTGTGCAGTGGGGCCCCAATCAGCCC. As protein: CASSVQWGPNQP. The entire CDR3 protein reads CASSVQWGPNQPQHF.

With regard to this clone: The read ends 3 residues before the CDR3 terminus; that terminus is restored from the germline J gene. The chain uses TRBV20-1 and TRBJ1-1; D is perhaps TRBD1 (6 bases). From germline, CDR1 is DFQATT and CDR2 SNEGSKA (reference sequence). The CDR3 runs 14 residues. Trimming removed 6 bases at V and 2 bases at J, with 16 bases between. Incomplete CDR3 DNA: TGCAGTGCCAGCCCCCCAGGGGTTAACACTGAA. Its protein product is CSASPPGVNTE. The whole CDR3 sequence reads CSASPPGVNTEAFF.

The sequenced part of the CDR3 DNA is TGTGCCAGCAGCTTGCTGGGGCTTAATATTGAG. It codes for CASSLLGLNIE. The full CDR3 reads CASSLLGLNIEQFF. J is TRBJ2-1 and V is TRBV11-2; D is perhaps TRBD1 (5 bases). The DNA ends 3 residues before the CDR3 does, and the rest of the CDR3 is filled in from the germline J gene. This CDR3 has 14 residues. CDR1 is SGHAT, CDR2 FQNNGV, per germline. Trimming removed 3 bases from V and 9 bases from J, with 15 bases in between.

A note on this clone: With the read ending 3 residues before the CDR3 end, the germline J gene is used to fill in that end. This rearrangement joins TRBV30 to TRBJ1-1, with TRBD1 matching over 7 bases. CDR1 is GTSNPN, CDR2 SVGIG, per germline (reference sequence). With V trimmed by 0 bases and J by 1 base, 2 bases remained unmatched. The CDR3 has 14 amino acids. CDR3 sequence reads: CAWSVKGANTEAFF. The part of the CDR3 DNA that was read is TGTGCCTGGAGTGTAAAGGGGGCGAACACTGAA.

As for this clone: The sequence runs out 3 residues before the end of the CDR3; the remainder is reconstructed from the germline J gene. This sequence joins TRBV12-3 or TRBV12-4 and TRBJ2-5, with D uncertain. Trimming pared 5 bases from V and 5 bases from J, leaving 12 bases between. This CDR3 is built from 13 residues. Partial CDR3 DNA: TGTGCCAGCAGTCTGCTAGGTGGCGAGACC. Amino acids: CASSLLGGET. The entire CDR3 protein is CASSLLGGETQYF.

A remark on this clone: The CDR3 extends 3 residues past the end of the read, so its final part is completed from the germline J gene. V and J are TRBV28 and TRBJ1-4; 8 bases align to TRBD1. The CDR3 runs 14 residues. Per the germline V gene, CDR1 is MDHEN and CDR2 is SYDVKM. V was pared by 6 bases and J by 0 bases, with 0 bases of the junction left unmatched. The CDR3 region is CASRDRATNEKLFF. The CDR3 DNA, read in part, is TGTGCCAGCAGGGACAGGGCAACTAATGAAAAA.

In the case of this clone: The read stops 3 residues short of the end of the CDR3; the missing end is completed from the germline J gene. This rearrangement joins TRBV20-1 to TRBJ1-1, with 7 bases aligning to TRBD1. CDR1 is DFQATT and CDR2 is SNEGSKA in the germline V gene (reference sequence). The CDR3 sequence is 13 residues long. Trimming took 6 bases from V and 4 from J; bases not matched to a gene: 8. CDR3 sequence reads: CSAPGGIGTEAFF. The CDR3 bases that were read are TGCAGTGCGCCAGGGGGGATTGGCACTGAA.